These 6 T cell receptor beta chains came from one sample sequenced in a study of blood T cell repertoires in COVID-19. The data were produced by immunoSEQ multiplex PCR, yet TCRdb's version contains in-frame clones alone and is incomplete. This table holds about 170,000 clones, 85% to 90% found once. The material sequenced was peripheral blood. The receptors were gathered from a man between 18 and 29 years old with active or convalescent COVID-19.

The rearrangement links TRBV4-3 to TRBJ2-7; 9 bases match TRBD1. The CDR3 runs to 15 residues. Germline loops: CDR1 LGHNA, CDR2 YSLEER. Trimming at V came to 3 bases and at J to 2 bases, leaving 5 bases not matched to a gene. CDR3 coding DNA: TGCGCCAGCAGCCAGGGACAGGGAGGCCCCTACGAGCAGTACTTC. Its protein is CASSQGQGGPYEQYF.

This CDR3 reads CASSLYWTRAREKLFF. The CDR3, as DNA: TGTGCCAGCAGCCTTTACTGGACTAGGGCGCGCGAAAAACTGTTTTTT. This sequence joins TRBV27 and TRBJ1-4, with no clear D. There are 16 residues in the CDR3. Germline V lookup: CDR1 MNHEY, CDR2 SMNVEV (reference sequence). V lost 6 bases to trimming and J lost 8 bases, with 22 bases between them.

This clone was detected once. J is TRBJ1-6 and V is TRBV6-2 or TRBV6-3; D is perhaps TRBD1 (6 bases). Trimming removed 0 bases at V and 0 bases at J, with 12 bases between. The CDR3 consists of 18 residues. Germline V gene data show CDR1 as MNHEY and CDR2 as SVGEGT. The CDR3: CASSYSIADSSYNSPLHF. The CDR3 DNA reads TGTGCCAGCAGTTACTCGATCGCGGACAGCTCCTATAATTCACCCCTCCACTTT.

CDR3 DNA sequence: TGTGCCAGCAGCCAAAACAGGGGGATTAATTCACCCCTCCACTTT. It codes for CASSQNRGINSPLHF. This chain joins TRBV4-2 and TRBJ1-6, with 8 bases lining up with TRBD1. The V segment lost 2 bases and the J segment 6 bases; nucleotides outside the gene matches: 3. The CDR3 is made up of 15 amino acids. CDR1 and CDR2 from the germline V gene are LGHNA and YNFKEQ.

In its sample, this clone was seen a few times. The V call is TRBV19, the J call TRBJ1-1; possibly TRBD1 for D (5 bases). The CDR3 spans 16 residues. The V end was cut by 5 bases, the J end by 1 base, with 17 bases between. CDR1 and CDR2 (germline): LNHDA, SQIVND (reference sequence). CDR3 protein: CASSAPYRSPNTEAFF. Written as DNA, the CDR3 is TGTGCCAGTAGTGCCCCTTACAGGTCTCCGAACACTGAAGCTTTCTTT.

The chain combines TRBV14 with TRBJ2-7; D is unclear. The CDR3 has 12 amino acids. CDR1 and CDR2 from the germline V gene are SGHDN and FVKESK. V was shortened by 2 bases and J by 4 bases, with 6 bases between the two germline ends. CDR3 DNA sequence: TGTGCCAGCAGCCAAACCAGTTACGAGCAGTACGTC. It translates to CASSQTSYEQYV.